This passage covers 24 T cell receptor beta chains from one sample sequenced in a study of T cell repertoires in urothelial bladder cancer (dated by TCRdb to the late 2010s). Preparation of the library involved the immunoSEQ multiplex PCR assay. In TCRdb, the immuneACCESS table is reduced to in-frame sequences with V and J assigned. These tables do not hold every clone; where another copy was compared, an unresolved V gene accounts for under half, and the others remain unexplained. In this sample the table shows 5,000 to 6,500 clones, over 55% of which occur a single time. The ten largest make up approximately 12% of the sample. Material: tumor-infiltrating cells from bladder cancer. Receptor source: a human donor with urothelial carcinoma.

The J gene is TRBJ2-5, the V gene TRBV27; D may be TRBD1 (6 bases). The germline V gene encodes CDR1 MNHEY and CDR2 SMNVEV (reference sequence). Trimming removed 0 bases at V and 5 bases at J, with 10 bases between. This CDR3 has 14 amino acids. The DNA of the CDR3 is TGTGCCAGCAGTTTATCGGGGGCGCTTGAGACCCAGTACTTC. Amino acid sequence: CASSLSGALETQYF.

The V and J genes are TRBV7-8 and TRBJ1-1, with D uncertain. This CDR3 has 17 residues. The germline V and J ends were trimmed by 0 bases and 0 bases, with 14 bases remaining between them. The germline gives CDR1 SGHVS, CDR2 FQNEAQ. This CDR3 reads CASSLAGRMTMNTEAFF. The CDR3 DNA sequence: TGTGCCAGCAGCTTAGCCGGGAGGATGACGATGAACACTGAAGCTTTCTTT. Looking up the rest from reference TRBV7-8 and TRBJ1-1 gives the full variable domain: GAGVSQSPRYKVAKRGQDVALRCDPISGHVSLFWYQQALGQGPEFLTYFQNEAQLDKSGLPSDRFFAERPEGSVSTLKIQRTQQEDSAVYLCASSLAGRMTMNTEAFFGQGTRLTVV.

The rearrangement joins TRBV19 to TRBJ2-4; the D is unclear. V dropped 7 bases and J dropped 5 bases, with 12 bases sitting between them. The germline CDR1 and CDR2 sequences are LNHDA and SQIVND (reference sequence). The CDR3 is 13 residues long. CDR3 amino acids: CASTPPGQNIQYF. CDR3 coding DNA: TGTGCCAGTACTCCCCCCGGCCAAAACATTCAGTACTTC.

This clone was seen just once. The rearrangement joins TRBV30 to TRBJ2-1, with 8 bases matching TRBD2. Trimming removed 3 bases from V and 2 bases from J; junction bases left unmatched: 9. CDR1 is GTSNPN and CDR2 is SVGIG in the germline V gene (reference sequence). The CDR3 spans 16 residues. DNA of the CDR3: TGTGCCTGGAGAACCAAGACTAGCGAGGCCTACAATGAGCAGTTCTTC. Translating it yields CAWRTKTSEAYNEQFF.

V is TRBV5-6 and J is TRBJ2-7, with 9 bases identical to TRBD2. This CDR3 contains 13 residues. Per the germline V gene, CDR1 is SGHDT and CDR2 is YYEEEE. Losses at the gene ends were 2 bases for V and 9 bases for J; bases not matched to a gene: 6. The chain's CDR3 is CASSLQGLAAQYF. The CDR3 bases are TGTGCCAGCAGCTTACAGGGACTAGCCGCGCAGTACTTC.

The chain uses TRBV5-1 and TRBJ2-1, with D unresolved. V shed 5 bases and J shed 5 bases, with 5 bases lying between them. This CDR3 has 11 amino acids. Germline V lookup: CDR1 SGHRS, CDR2 YFSETQ. CDR3 protein: CASRSDNEQFF. The CDR3 DNA reads TGCGCCAGCAGGTCCGACAATGAGCAGTTCTTC. Supplemented by reference TRBV5-1 and TRBJ2-1, the full variable domain reads KAGVTQTPRYLIKTRGQQVTLSCSPISGHRSVSWYQQTPGQGLQFLFEYFSETQRNKGNFPGRFSGRQFSNSRSEMNVSTLELGDSALYLCASRSDNEQFFGPGTRLTVL.

This chain connects TRBV28 to TRBJ1-4, with D unresolved. The CDR3 has 13 residues. The V gene's germline CDR1 is MDHEN and CDR2 SYDVKM. The V and J ends lost 7 bases and 6 bases respectively, with 12 bases between them. CDR3 sequence reads: CASKKGRYEKLFF. CDR3 nucleotides: TGTGCCAGCAAGAAGGGCCGATATGAAAAACTGTTTTTT.

The chain carries TRBV18 and TRBJ2-3; 9 nucleotides agree with TRBD1. The CDR3 runs 16 residues. Germline loops: CDR1 KGHSH, CDR2 LQKENI. After removal of 0 bases from V and 1 base from J, the junction contained 2 bases not matched to a gene. The CDR3 sequence is CASSPPGTGRTDTQYF. The CDR3 bases are TGTGCCAGCTCACCACCGGGGACAGGGCGCACAGATACGCAGTATTTT.

The chain carries TRBV18 and TRBJ2-1; D call uncertain. Germline CDR1 reads KGHSH; CDR2 reads LQKENI. The CDR3 extends over 14 amino acids. Trimming cost V 0 bases and J 5 bases, with 8 bases left between them. DNA of the CDR3: TGTGCCAGCTCACCACCGGTTGAGAACAATGAGCAGTTCTTC. Protein sequence: CASSPPVENNEQFF.

As regards this clone: A junction boundary mismatches the germline segment, possibly from a read error. The chain uses TRBV5-4 and TRBJ2-4; D remains unclear. The germline V gene encodes CDR1 SGHNT and CDR2 YYREEE (reference sequence). The CDR3 is 13 residues long. In DNA form, the CDR3 reads TGTGCCAGCAGCCAAGATACGGAGACCCCCCGTCACTTC. Residues: CASSQDTETPRHF.

This chain connects TRBV7-2 to TRBJ2-5, with 7 bases identical to TRBD2. The germline V gene has CDR1 SGHTA and CDR2 FQGNSA. The CDR3 length is 16 residues. Trimming took 5 bases from V and 2 from J; bases not matched to a gene: 11. The CDR3 sequence is CASSQRTGLGQETQYF. The CDR3 nucleotides are TGTGCCAGCAGCCAACGAACCGGACTAGGTCAAGAGACCCAGTACTTC.

V usage is TRBV27 and J usage is TRBJ1-5, with D hard to call. Germline V lookup: CDR1 MNHEY, CDR2 SMNVEV (reference sequence). With 2 bases removed from V and 4 bases from J, the gap between germline ends came to 6 bases. The CDR3 spans 13 residues. CDR3 residues: CASSLKENQPQHF. CDR3 nucleotides: TGTGCCAGCAGTTTAAAGGAGAATCAGCCCCAGCATTTT.

This clone came up once. The V gene is TRBV19, the J gene TRBJ1-2; possibly TRBD1 for D (6 bases). In germline, CDR1 is LNHDA, CDR2 SQIVND (reference sequence). V was cut by 4 bases and J by 3 bases, with 12 bases left in between. The CDR3 has 14 amino acids. The chain's CDR3 is CASSTLDRYYGYTF. As DNA, the CDR3 is TGTGCCAGTAGTACTCTCGACAGGTACTATGGCTACACCTTC.

This clone has only a few counts. Here the CDR3 DNA reads TGTGCCAGCAGCTGGACAGGTGAGCAGCCCCAGCATTTT. Encoded protein: CASSWTGEQPQHF. The gene calls are TRBV7-9 and TRBJ1-5; 7 nucleotides align to TRBD1. Germline V gene sequence: CDR1 SEHNR, CDR2 FQNEAQ (reference sequence). Unmatched junction bases numbered 4, after V lost 4 bases and J lost 7 bases. The CDR3 spans 13 residues.

The CDR3 DNA is TGTGCCACCGCGACAGGAACTAATGAAAAACTGTTTTTT. This gives the protein CATATGTNEKLFF. The V and J genes are TRBV7-3 and TRBJ1-4; a possible D gene is TRBD1 (6 bases). From germline, CDR1 is SGHTA and CDR2 FQGTGA. V lost 10 bases and J lost 1, with 10 bases in between. The CDR3 length is 13 residues.

This clone was seen only once. The V gene is TRBV29-1, the J gene TRBJ2-7; no firm D call. Trimming cost V 4 bases and J 2 bases, with 15 bases left between them. The V gene's germline CDR1 is SQVTM and CDR2 ANQGSEA. This CDR3 is 14 amino acids long. The CDR3, as DNA: TGCAGCGTTGGTGGAGACGTAGGCACCTACGAGCAGTACTTC. Protein sequence: CSVGGDVGTYEQYF.

The V and J genes are TRBV11-2 and TRBJ2-7; D remains unclear. CDR1 is SGHAT and CDR2 is FQNNGV in the germline V gene. The CDR3 covers 14 residues. Trimming stripped 3 bases from V and 5 bases from J, with 14 bases between. CDR3 amino acids: CASSFAIRVNEQYF. The CDR3 DNA is TGTGCCAGCAGCTTTGCGATCCGGGTGAACGAGCAGTACTTC.

V gene TRBV7-8 combines with J gene TRBJ2-3, with no clear D. Germline V lookup: CDR1 SGHVS, CDR2 FQNEAQ. This CDR3 is built from 14 residues. V shed 1 base and J shed 9 bases, with 14 bases lying between them. The CDR3 spells CASSLGLDRTTQYF. CDR3 bases: TGTGCCAGCAGCTTAGGGCTAGATCGAACAACGCAGTATTTT. Based on the CDR3 plus reference TRBV7-8 and TRBJ2-3, the full variable domain is GAGVSQSPRYKVAKRGQDVALRCDPISGHVSLFWYQQALGQGPEFLTYFQNEAQLDKSGLPSDRFFAERPEGSVSTLKIQRTQQEDSAVYLCASSLGLDRTTQYFGPGTRLTVL.

The gene calls are TRBV6-5 and TRBJ2-3; D unresolved. Germline V lookup: CDR1 MNHEY, CDR2 SVGAGI. V gave up 6 bases and J gave up 3 bases, with 10 bases separating them. This CDR3 has 13 residues. The chain's CDR3 is CASRLEPTDTQYF. In DNA, the CDR3 is TGTGCCAGCAGACTTGAACCTACAGATACGCAGTATTTT.

The chain recombines TRBV5-1 with TRBJ2-2, with a weak D call TRBD2 (5 bases). CDR1 is SGHRS and CDR2 is YFSETQ in the germline V gene. The V gene lost 5 bases and the J gene lost 4 bases, with 12 bases spanning the gap. This CDR3 has 14 amino acids. CDR3 in amino acids: CASRPDGITGELFF. The CDR3 nucleotides are TGCGCCAGCAGACCGGACGGGATCACCGGGGAGCTGTTTTTT. Using reference TRBV5-1 and TRBJ2-2 for the parts outside the CDR3, the full variable domain is KAGVTQTPRYLIKTRGQQVTLSCSPISGHRSVSWYQQTPGQGLQFLFEYFSETQRNKGNFPGRFSGRQFSNSRSEMNVSTLELGDSALYLCASRPDGITGELFFGEGSRLTVL.

This clone was seen a few times. The rearrangement joins TRBV2 to TRBJ1-6; D gene unclear. This CDR3 has 15 amino acids. V lost 5 bases and J 0 bases, leaving 8 bases between the germline ends. CDR1 is SNHLY, CDR2 FYNNEI, per germline. CDR3 sequence (DNA): TGTGCCAGCAGTTTCAGTAGCTCCTATAATTCACCCCTCCACTTT. Translating it yields CASSFSSSYNSPLHF.

V gene TRBV30 combines with J gene TRBJ2-4, with TRBD2 identical over 7 bases. Trimming took 2 bases from V and 0 from J; bases not matched to a gene: 4. The V gene's germline CDR1 is GTSNPN and CDR2 SVGIG (reference sequence). The CDR3 loop spans 15 amino acids. CDR3 sequence (DNA): TGTGCCTGGAGTAGGGAGGGCTTAGCCAAAAACATTCAGTACTTC. Protein sequence: CAWSREGLAKNIQYF.

The V call is TRBV5-8, the J call TRBJ1-2; D gene uncertain. Germline values: CDR1 SGHTS, CDR2 YDEGEE. V lost 2 bases and J lost 5, with 10 bases in between. CDR3 size: 13 residues. CDR3 protein: CASSFDGRYGYTF. The CDR3 DNA sequence: TGTGCCAGCAGCTTTGACGGAAGATATGGCTACACCTTC.

This chain joins TRBV30 and TRBJ2-7; D gene uncertain. The CDR3 spans 14 residues. Germline V gene lookup returns CDR1 GTSNPN and CDR2 SVGIG (reference sequence). Trimming stripped 8 bases from V and 2 bases from J, with 19 bases between. In DNA form, the CDR3 reads TGTGCCGGGCGAGACCTAGGACCGGCCTACGAGCAGTACTTC. The encoded protein is CAGRDLGPAYEQYF.